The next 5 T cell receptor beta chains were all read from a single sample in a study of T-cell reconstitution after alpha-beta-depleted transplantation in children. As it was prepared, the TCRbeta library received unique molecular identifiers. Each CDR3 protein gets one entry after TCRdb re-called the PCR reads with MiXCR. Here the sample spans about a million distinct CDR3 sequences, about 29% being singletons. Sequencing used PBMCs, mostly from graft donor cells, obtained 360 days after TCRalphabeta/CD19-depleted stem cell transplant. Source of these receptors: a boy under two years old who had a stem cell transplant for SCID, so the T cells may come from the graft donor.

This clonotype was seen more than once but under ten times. The CDR3 bases are TGTGCCAGCAGTCCAGCCCTACCCTACGAGCAGTACTTC. Its protein product is CASSPALPYEQYF. The chain combines TRBV6-6 with TRBJ2-7; no definite D call. The V gene's germline CDR1 is MNHNY and CDR2 SVGAGI (reference sequence). This CDR3 is 13 amino acids long. The germline V and J ends were trimmed by 5 bases and 2 bases, with 10 bases remaining between them.

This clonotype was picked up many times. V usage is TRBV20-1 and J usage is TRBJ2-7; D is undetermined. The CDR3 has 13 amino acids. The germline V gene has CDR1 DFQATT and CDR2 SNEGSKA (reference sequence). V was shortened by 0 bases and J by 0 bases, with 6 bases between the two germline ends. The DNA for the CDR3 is TGCAGTGCTAGAGAAGCCGGCTCCTACGAGCAGTACTTC. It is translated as CSAREAGSYEQYF.

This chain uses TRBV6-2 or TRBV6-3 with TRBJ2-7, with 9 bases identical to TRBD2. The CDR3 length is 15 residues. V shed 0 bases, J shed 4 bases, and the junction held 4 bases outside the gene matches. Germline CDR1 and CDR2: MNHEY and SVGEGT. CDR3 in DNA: TGTGCCAGCAGTTACTCGGCGGGGGGGATGTACGAGCAGTACTTC. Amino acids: CASSYSAGGMYEQYF.

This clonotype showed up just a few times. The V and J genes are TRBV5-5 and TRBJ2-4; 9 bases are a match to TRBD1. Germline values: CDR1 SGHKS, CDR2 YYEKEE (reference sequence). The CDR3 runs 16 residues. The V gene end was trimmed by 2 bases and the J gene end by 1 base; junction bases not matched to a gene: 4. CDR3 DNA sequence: TGTGCCAGCAGCTTCCCAGGGACAGGGGCCAAAAACATTCAGTACTTC. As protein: CASSFPGTGAKNIQYF.

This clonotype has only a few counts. Written as DNA, the CDR3 is TGCGCCAGCAGCCAAGCCCGCTGGGGATGGGGGTACGAGCAGTACTTC. This translates into CASSQARWGWGYEQYF. The chain combines TRBV4-3 with TRBJ2-7, with D perhaps matching TRBD1 or TRBD2 (5 bases each). The CDR3 covers 16 residues. V shed 1 base and J shed 4 bases, with 17 bases lying between them. Germline assignment: CDR1 LGHNA and CDR2 YSLEER.